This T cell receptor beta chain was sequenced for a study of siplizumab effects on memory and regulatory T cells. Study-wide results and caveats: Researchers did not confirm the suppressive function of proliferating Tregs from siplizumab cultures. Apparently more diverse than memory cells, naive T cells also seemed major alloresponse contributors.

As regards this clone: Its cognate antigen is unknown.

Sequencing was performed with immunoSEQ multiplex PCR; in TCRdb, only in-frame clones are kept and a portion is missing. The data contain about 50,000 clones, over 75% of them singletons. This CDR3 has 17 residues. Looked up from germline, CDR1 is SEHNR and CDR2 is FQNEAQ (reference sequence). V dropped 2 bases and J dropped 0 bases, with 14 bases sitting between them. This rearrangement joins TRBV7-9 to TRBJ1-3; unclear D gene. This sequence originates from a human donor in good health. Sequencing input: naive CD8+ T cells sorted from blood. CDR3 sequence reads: CASSLHGESSSGNTIYF. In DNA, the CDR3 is TGTGCCAGCAGCTTACATGGAGAGAGTAGCTCTGGAAACACCATATATTTT.